Below, 6 T cell receptor beta chains from the same sample are listed, as sequenced in a study of technical replicates of blood from four donors. The assay was immunoSEQ multiplex PCR, and TCRdb's table has in-frame clones only and misses some. The sample contains approximately 50,000 clones, around 94% of which appear only once. The material sequenced was T cells isolated from PBMCs. The receptor source for this set is a human donor in good health.

The CDR3 sequence: CASSLYTLAASYEQYF. In DNA form, the CDR3 reads TGCGCCAGCAGCTTGTATACCCTAGCGGCCTCCTACGAGCAGTACTTC. The chain combines TRBV5-1 with TRBJ2-7; 7 bases line up with TRBD2. Trimming took 1 base from V and 0 from J; bases not matched to a gene: 7. Germline CDR1 SGHRS, CDR2 YFSETQ. CDR3 length: 16 residues.

The rearrangement joins TRBV5-6 to TRBJ2-3; 10 nucleotides agree with TRBD2. This CDR3 comprises 16 residues. J lost 6 bases, V lost 1 base, and 8 bases had no gene match. Germline CDR1 and CDR2: SGHDT and YYEEEE. In DNA, the CDR3 is TGTGCCAGCAGCTTGATGTTGGCTAGCGGGAGCGATACGCAGTATTTT. Its protein product is CASSLMLASGSDTQYF.

The CDR3 DNA reads TGCGCCAGCCGCCCTCCGGGACAGGATTGCGAGCAGTACTTC. Translation gives CASRPPGQDCEQYF. The V call is TRBV23-1, the J call TRBJ2-7, with 8 bases matching TRBD1. TRBV23-1 is identified as an open reading frame with a role that is uncertain. There are 14 residues in the CDR3. The V and J ends lost 8 bases and 6 bases, in that order; junction bases with no gene match: 12.

The V call is TRBV11-2, the J call TRBJ1-5; D not resolved. Germline CDR1 SGHAT, CDR2 FQNNGV. Trimming pared 0 bases from V and 5 bases from J, leaving 5 bases between. The CDR3 consists of 13 residues. The CDR3 sequence is CASSLDQYQPQHF. CDR3 coding DNA: TGTGCCAGCAGCTTAGATCAATATCAGCCCCAGCATTTT.

J is TRBJ2-1 and V is TRBV6-6; TRBD2 matches 8 bases. V was clipped by 7 bases and J by 11 bases; unmatched bases: 16. This CDR3 spans 15 amino acids. CDR1 is MNHNY and CDR2 is SVGAGI in the germline V gene (reference sequence). The CDR3 here is CASTSGLTGADKQFF. The CDR3 DNA sequence: TGTGCCAGCACTAGCGGGCTCACCGGGGCTGATAAGCAGTTCTTC.

The chain uses TRBV5-1 and TRBJ2-2, with 8 bases that match TRBD2. Germline V gives CDR1 SGHRS, CDR2 YFSETQ. The ends lost 4 bases at V and 4 bases at J; junction bases unmatched: 9. The CDR3 sequence is 16 residues long. The CDR3 reads CASSPVSSGITGELFF. The DNA of the CDR3 is TGCGCCAGCAGCCCCGTAAGTAGCGGGATCACCGGGGAGCTGTTTTTT.